This TCR beta chain was observed in a study of T-cell reconstitution after alpha-beta-depleted transplantation in children. Preparing the TCRbeta library involved the use of unique molecular identifiers. In TCRdb, the PCR reads were re-called with MiXCR into one record per CDR3 protein. The sample lists around 200,000 distinct CDR3 sequences; more than 6.5% were seen once. The CDR3 totals 15 residues. The V gene's germline CDR1 is LGHDT and CDR2 YNNKEL (reference sequence). The germline V and J ends were trimmed by 4 bases and 2 bases, with 14 bases remaining between them. The clonotype originates from a human donor who donated a stem cell graft to a child with Wiskott-Aldrich syndrome. The V call is TRBV3-1, the J call TRBJ1-1; D is uncertain. The starting material was PBMCs from the stem cell graft donor, obtained from the stem cell graft. The CDR3 region has the DNA TGTGCCAGCAGCCTGCGACGGCTACTAAACACTGAAGCTTTCTTT. It translates to CASSLRRLLNTEAFF.